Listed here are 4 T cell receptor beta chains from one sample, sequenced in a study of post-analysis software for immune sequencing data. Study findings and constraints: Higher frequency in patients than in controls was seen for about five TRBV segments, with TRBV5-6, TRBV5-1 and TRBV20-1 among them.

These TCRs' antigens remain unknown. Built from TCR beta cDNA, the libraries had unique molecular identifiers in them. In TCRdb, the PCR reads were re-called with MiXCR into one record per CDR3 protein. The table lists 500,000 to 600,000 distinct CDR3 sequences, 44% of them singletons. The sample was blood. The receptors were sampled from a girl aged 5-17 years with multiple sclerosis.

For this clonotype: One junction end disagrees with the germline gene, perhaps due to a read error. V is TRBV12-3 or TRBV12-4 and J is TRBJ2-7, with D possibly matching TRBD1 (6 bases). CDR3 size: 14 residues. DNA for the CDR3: TGTGCCAGCAGTTTTTTACAGGGTGGGGGCGAGAAGTACTTC. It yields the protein CASSFLQGGGEKYF.

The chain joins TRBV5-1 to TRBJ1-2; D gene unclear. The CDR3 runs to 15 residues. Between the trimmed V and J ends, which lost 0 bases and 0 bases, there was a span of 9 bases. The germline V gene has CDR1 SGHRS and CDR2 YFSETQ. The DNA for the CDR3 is TGCGCCAGCAGCTTGGCCCTTACAGCTAACTATGGCTACACCTTC. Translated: CASSLALTANYGYTF.

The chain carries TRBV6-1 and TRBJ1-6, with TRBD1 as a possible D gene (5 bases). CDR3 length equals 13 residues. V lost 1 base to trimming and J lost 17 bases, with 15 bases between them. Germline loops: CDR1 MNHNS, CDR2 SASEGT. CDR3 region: CASSEGDGLPVHF. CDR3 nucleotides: TGTGCCAGCAGTGAAGGGGACGGGCTCCCTGTCCACTTT.

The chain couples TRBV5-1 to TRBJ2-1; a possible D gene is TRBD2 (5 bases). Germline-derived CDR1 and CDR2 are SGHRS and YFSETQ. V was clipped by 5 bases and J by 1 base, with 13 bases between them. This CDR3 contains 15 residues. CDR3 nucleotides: TGCGCCAGCAGGAAAGACGGCGGGTCCTACAATGAGCAGTTCTTC. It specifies CASRKDGGSYNEQFF.